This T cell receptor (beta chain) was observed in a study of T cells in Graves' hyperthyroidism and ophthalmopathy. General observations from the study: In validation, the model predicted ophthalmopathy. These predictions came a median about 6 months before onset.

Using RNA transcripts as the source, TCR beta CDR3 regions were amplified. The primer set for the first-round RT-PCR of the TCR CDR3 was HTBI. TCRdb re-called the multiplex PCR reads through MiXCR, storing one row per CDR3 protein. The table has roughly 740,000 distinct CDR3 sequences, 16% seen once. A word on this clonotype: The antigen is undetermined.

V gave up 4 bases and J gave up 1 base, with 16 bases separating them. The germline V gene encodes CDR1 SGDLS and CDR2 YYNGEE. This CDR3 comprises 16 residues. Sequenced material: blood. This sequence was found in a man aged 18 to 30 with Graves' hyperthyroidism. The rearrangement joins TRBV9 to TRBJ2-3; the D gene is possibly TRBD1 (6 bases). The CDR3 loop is CASSPPSTGGTDTQYF. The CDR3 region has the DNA TGTGCCAGCAGCCCCCCGTCGACAGGCGGCACAGATACGCAGTATTTT.